Below are 21 T cell receptor beta chains sequenced from a single sample in a study of shared clonotypes between healthy human individuals. Clones were sequenced by immunoSEQ multiplex PCR, and TCRdb holds only the in-frame ones, with some missing. In the table there are millions of clones, approximately 95% of which are singletons. Material: naive CD4+ T cells sorted from blood. Subset noted: CD45RA+ positively selected. These receptor sequences come from a man younger than 30 in good health.

The chain has TRBV7-2 and TRBJ2-7; no reliable D call. Trimming cost V 6 bases and J 2 bases, with 20 bases left between them. The CDR3 extends over 16 amino acids. The germline CDR1 and CDR2 sequences are SGHTA and FQGNSA. The CDR3 DNA sequence: TGTGCCAGCAGTTCCCCCCAAGGCCTCCAAGCCTACGAGCAGTACTTC. The encoded protein is CASSSPQGLQAYEQYF.

This clone is a singleton in its sample. As DNA, the CDR3 is TGCGCCAGCAGCTTAACCGGGACAGGGGCCGAGACCCAGTACTTC. Translating gives CASSLTGTGAETQYF. The V call is TRBV5-1, the J call TRBJ2-5, with TRBD1 matching 10 bases. The V and J ends lost 2 bases and 5 bases, in that order; junction bases with no gene match: 6. Germline assignment: CDR1 SGHRS and CDR2 YFSETQ. There are 15 residues in the CDR3.

The V call is TRBV5-4, the J call TRBJ1-4; 7 bases align to TRBD1. V was pared by 3 bases and J by 7 bases, with 6 bases of the junction left unmatched. The CDR3 is made up of 14 amino acids. From germline, CDR1 is SGHNT and CDR2 YYREEE (reference sequence). For the CDR3, the DNA is TGTGCCAGCAGCTCGACAGGGTGGGGTGAAAAACTGTTTTTT. Amino acids: CASSSTGWGEKLFF.

CDR3 in amino acids: CAIDSYNEQFF. CDR3 nucleotide sequence: TGTGCCATCGACTCCTACAATGAGCAGTTCTTC. This chain uses TRBV10-3 with TRBJ2-1; D not resolved. This CDR3 has 11 amino acids. Trimming pared 8 bases from V and 0 bases from J, leaving 2 bases between. Germline V gene sequence: CDR1 ENHRY, CDR2 SYGVKD.

The chain combines TRBV20-1 with TRBJ2-5; a possible D gene is TRBD2 (5 bases). Trimming pared 7 bases from V and 14 bases from J, leaving 14 bases between. The CDR3 is 9 amino acids. CDR1 and CDR2 (germline): DFQATT, SNEGSKA (reference sequence). CDR3 region: CSDSGPEYF. DNA for the CDR3: TGCAGTGACAGCGGACCTGAATACTTC.

Remarks on this clone: This sample also contains other DNA sequences that code for the same CDR3. The rearrangement links TRBV5-4 to TRBJ1-4; no firm D call. Germline V gene lookup returns CDR1 SGHNT and CDR2 YYREEE (reference sequence). V was trimmed by 1 base and J by 6 bases, leaving 10 bases between them. This CDR3 comprises 14 residues. The CDR3 protein is CASSLLGRDEKLFF. The CDR3 nucleotides are TGTGCCAGCAGCTTGCTTGGGCGGGATGAAAAACTGTTTTTT.

The sample holds one count of this clone. The CDR3 spells CASSDSRDSEAFF. CDR3 DNA: TGTGCCAGCAGTGACTCACGGGATTCTGAAGCTTTCTTT. The gene calls are TRBV2 and TRBJ1-1; D is unclear. CDR3 length: 13 residues. Trimming stripped 3 bases from V and 6 bases from J, with 11 bases between. Germline-derived CDR1 and CDR2 are SNHLY and FYNNEI.

The gene calls are TRBV9 and TRBJ1-5; D not certain. Germline assignment: CDR1 SGDLS and CDR2 YYNGEE. The CDR3 spans 14 residues. Trimming removed 2 bases from V and 3 bases from J, with 9 bases in between. The CDR3: CASSVGQNNQPQHF. CDR3 nucleotides: TGTGCCAGCAGCGTTGGGCAGAACAATCAGCCCCAGCATTTT. Full variable domain (missing parts from reference TRBV9 and TRBJ1-5): DSGVTQTPKHLITATGQRVTLRCSPRSGDLSVYWYQQSLDQGLQFLIQYYNGEERAKGNILERFSAQQFPDLHSELNLSSLELGDSALYFCASSVGQNNQPQHFGDGTRLSIL.

V usage is TRBV18 and J usage is TRBJ1-2; TRBD1 is a possible D gene (5 bases). V was cut by 4 bases and J by 5 bases, with 8 bases left in between. The CDR3 is 12 amino acids. Per germline, CDR1 KGHSH and CDR2 LQKENI. CDR3 residues: CASSLQGYGYTF. CDR3 sequence (DNA): TGTGCCAGCTCACTCCAGGGATATGGCTACACCTTC.

Worth noting for this clone: The same CDR3 can be traced to other DNA sequences in this sample. The rearrangement links TRBV5-1 to TRBJ2-1, with TRBD2 matching over 11 bases. The CDR3 spans 15 residues. With V trimmed by 3 bases and J by 5 bases, 4 bases remained unmatched. CDR1 is SGHRS and CDR2 is YFSETQ in the germline V gene. Here the CDR3 DNA reads TGCGCCAGCAGCTCCGGACTAGCGGGCAACAATGAGCAGTTCTTC. Translated, it gives CASSSGLAGNNEQFF.

Worth noting for this clone: Other DNA sequences of this sample code for an identical CDR3. V gene TRBV28 combines with J gene TRBJ1-5, with no clear D. V shed 5 bases and J shed 4 bases, with 6 bases lying between them. The CDR3 totals 12 residues. Germline CDR1 is MDHEN and CDR2 is SYDVKM. The CDR3 coding sequence is TGTGCCAGCAGTCTGGGGAATCAGCCCCAGCATTTT. It is translated as CASSLGNQPQHF.

CDR3: CASSRGQDLNQPQHF. The CDR3 bases are TGTGCCAGCAGCCGCGGACAGGATCTCAATCAGCCCCAGCATTTT. J is TRBJ1-5 and V is TRBV6-1, with 7 positions matching TRBD1. J was trimmed by 3 bases and V by 6 bases; bases with no gene match: 8. The CDR3 is 15 amino acids. Per germline, CDR1 MNHNS and CDR2 SASEGT.

This clone was observed a single time. The genes are TRBV7-9 and TRBJ1-2; TRBD1 agrees at 10 bases. CDR3 length: 14 amino acids. The J segment lost 7 bases and the V segment lost 5 bases, leaving 7 bases of the junction unmatched. The germline CDR1 and CDR2 sequences are SEHNR and FQNEAQ (reference sequence). CDR3 in DNA: TGTGCCAGCAGCGAGACAGGGGGCGCGGTTGGCTACACCTTC. Translation gives CASSETGGAVGYTF.

The chain has TRBV28 and TRBJ1-6; D remains ambiguous. V was pared by 2 bases and J by 3 bases, with 8 bases between. Germline CDR1 reads MDHEN; CDR2 reads SYDVKM. This CDR3 comprises 15 residues. The CDR3 reads CASSLNSHYNSPLHF. In nucleotides, the CDR3 is TGTGCCAGCAGTTTAAATTCACACTATAATTCACCCCTCCACTTT.

On this clone: The junction does not match germline at one end; this may be a read error. This rearrangement joins TRBV5-6 to TRBJ2-1; D unclear. Looked up from germline, CDR1 is SGHDT and CDR2 is YYEEEE. The CDR3 has 13 amino acids. The chain's CDR3 is CASSLAAYTEQFF. The CDR3 nucleotides are TGTGCCAGCAGCTTAGCTGCCTACACTGAGCAGTTCTTC.

The chain uses TRBV6-6 and TRBJ2-3; 7 bases align to TRBD2. From germline, CDR1 is MNHNY and CDR2 SVGAGI (reference sequence). This CDR3 comprises 15 residues. With V trimmed by 7 bases and J by 0 bases, 7 bases remained unmatched. CDR3 region: CASTLSGPSTDTQYF. CDR3 nucleotide sequence: TGTGCCAGCACCCTTAGCGGGCCTAGCACAGATACGCAGTATTTT.

In its sample, this clone was seen a few times. The DNA for the CDR3 is TGCGCCAGCAGTGTGGACCCCACTAATTCACCCCTCCACTTT. Translating it yields CASSVDPTNSPLHF. This sequence joins TRBV10-1 and TRBJ1-6, with D uncertain. Germline values: CDR1 WNHNN, CDR2 SYGVQD (reference sequence). V was clipped by 4 bases and J by 6 bases, with 10 bases between them. The CDR3 spans 14 residues.

This rearrangement joins TRBV7-2 to TRBJ2-5; possible D gene TRBD1, 6 bases. The CDR3 covers 16 residues. V shed 3 bases and J shed 5 bases, with 19 bases lying between them. CDR1 is SGHTA and CDR2 is FQGNSA in the germline V gene. CDR3 coding DNA: TGTGCCAGCAGCTTCTTCCCCGGGACACTGGTGGAGACCCAGTACTTC. Translation gives CASSFFPGTLVETQYF.

A word on this clone: The same CDR3 can be traced to other DNA sequences in this sample. This chain joins TRBV11-2 and TRBJ2-5; tentative D call: TRBD1 (5 bases). The CDR3 totals 13 residues. Trimming cost V 4 bases and J 4 bases, with 10 bases left between them. Germline V gives CDR1 SGHAT, CDR2 FQNNGV. DNA of the CDR3: TGTGCCAGCAGCTGGGGCCTTGGAGAGACCCAGTACTTC. This sequence encodes CASSWGLGETQYF. Combining the CDR3 with reference TRBV11-2 and TRBJ2-5 gives the whole variable domain EAGVAQSPRYKIIEKRQSVAFWCNPISGHATLYWYQQILGQGPKLLIQFQNNGVVDDSQLPKDRFSAERLKGVDSTLKIQPAKLEDSAVYLCASSWGLGETQYFGPGTRLLVL.

The chain links TRBV6-1 to TRBJ1-4, with a possible D match to TRBD1 (6 bases). The CDR3 contains 16 residues. V lost 1 base to trimming and J lost 0 bases, with 9 bases between them. Germline CDR1 MNHNS, CDR2 SASEGT. CDR3 in DNA: TGTGCCAGCAGTGAAGGGACAGTCTCAACTAATGAAAAACTGTTTTTT. It encodes CASSEGTVSTNEKLFF.

The chain carries TRBV5-6 and TRBJ2-3; 10 bases are shared with TRBD1. V was pared by 0 bases and J by 0 bases, with 7 bases of the junction left unmatched. The V gene's germline CDR1 is SGHDT and CDR2 YYEEEE. The CDR3 loop spans 18 amino acids. The CDR3 region has the DNA TGTGCCAGCAGCTTGGAGGCCGGGACAGGGGCCAGCACAGATACGCAGTATTTT. It yields the protein CASSLEAGTGASTDTQYF.